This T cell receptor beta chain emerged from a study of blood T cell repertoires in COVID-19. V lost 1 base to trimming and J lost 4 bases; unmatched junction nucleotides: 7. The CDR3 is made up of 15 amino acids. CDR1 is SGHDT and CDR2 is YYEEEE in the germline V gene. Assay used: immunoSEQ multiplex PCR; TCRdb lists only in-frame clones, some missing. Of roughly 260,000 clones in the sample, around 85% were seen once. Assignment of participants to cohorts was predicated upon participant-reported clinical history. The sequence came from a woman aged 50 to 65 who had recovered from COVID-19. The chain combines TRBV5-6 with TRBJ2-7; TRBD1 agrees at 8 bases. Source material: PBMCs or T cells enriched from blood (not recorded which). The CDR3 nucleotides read TGTGCCAGCAGCTTGAGACAGGGGAGTGCGTACGAGCAGTACTTC. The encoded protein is CASSLRQGSAYEQYF.